This T cell receptor (beta chain) comes out of a study of vaccination effects on CD4 cells after COVID-19. Antigen-specific CD4+ T cells expanded by the ViraFEST assay with viral peptide pools were then sequenced. Cells that had been cultured for 10 days were the source of isolated CD4+ T cells. A density of fewer than 2.5 million PBMC per well was used; these cells were cultured with about 10 IU/ml IL-2 and around 10 ug/ml peptides. On day 3 and again on day 7, half the medium was replaced with IL-2 medium. Only in-frame clones appear in the TCRdb table, and some are missing; sequencing was by immunoSEQ multiplex PCR. In the table there are 60,000 to 70,000 clones, roughly 79% of which are singletons. For this clone: Its antigen is still unknown.

CDR3 length equals 14 residues. Trimming pared 0 bases from V and 4 bases from J, leaving 9 bases between. Germline-derived CDR1 and CDR2 are SGHRS and YFSETQ. The rearrangement uses TRBV5-1 and TRBJ2-3; D is uncertain. This material consisted of CD4+ T cells from PBMCs cultured with HCoV-229E spike peptides, taken before COVID-19 vaccination. The receptor was isolated from a human donor who received a COVID-19 vaccine. The CDR3 here is CASSLGGNADTQYF. Here the CDR3 DNA reads TGCGCCAGCAGCTTGGGCGGAAACGCAGATACGCAGTATTTT.